This TCR beta chain was captured by sequencing in a study of blood T cell repertoires in COVID-19. The V gene lost 0 bases and the J gene lost 1 base, with 7 bases spanning the gap. Germline values: CDR1 SGHNT, CDR2 YYREEE (reference sequence). The CDR3 is made up of 15 amino acids. The assay was immunoSEQ multiplex PCR, and TCRdb's table has in-frame clones only and misses some. The top ten clones hold 0.76% of a sample with roughly 180,000 clones, about 95% of them seen once. This sequence joins TRBV5-4 and TRBJ2-2; D is uncertain. This sequence was found in a man aged 25 to 40 with COVID-19, enrolled during active disease. The sequenced sample consisted of peripheral blood. CDR3 residues: CASSLAQVNTGELFF. As DNA, the CDR3 is TGTGCCAGCAGCTTGGCTCAGGTGAACACCGGGGAGCTGTTTTTT.